This T cell receptor beta chain was documented in a study of response to subunit inactivated influenza vaccine. Germline V gives CDR1 LGHNA, CDR2 YNFKEQ. V gave up 4 bases and J gave up 1 base, with 14 bases separating them. The CDR3 is 15 residues long. TCRdb analysed the RT-PCR reads with MiXCR anew, one entry per CDR3 protein. The sample shows about 190,000 distinct CDR3 sequences, under 15% of them seen only once. The V gene is TRBV4-2, the J gene TRBJ2-7; D uncertain. The sequence came from a man in his forties or fifties who received an inactivated influenza vaccine. This sample comprised CD8+ T cells sorted from PBMCs, obtained less than 6 days after vaccination. CDR3 protein: CASSPEKTGSYEQYF. Here the CDR3 DNA reads TGTGCCAGCAGCCCAGAAAAAACCGGTTCCTACGAGCAGTACTTC.